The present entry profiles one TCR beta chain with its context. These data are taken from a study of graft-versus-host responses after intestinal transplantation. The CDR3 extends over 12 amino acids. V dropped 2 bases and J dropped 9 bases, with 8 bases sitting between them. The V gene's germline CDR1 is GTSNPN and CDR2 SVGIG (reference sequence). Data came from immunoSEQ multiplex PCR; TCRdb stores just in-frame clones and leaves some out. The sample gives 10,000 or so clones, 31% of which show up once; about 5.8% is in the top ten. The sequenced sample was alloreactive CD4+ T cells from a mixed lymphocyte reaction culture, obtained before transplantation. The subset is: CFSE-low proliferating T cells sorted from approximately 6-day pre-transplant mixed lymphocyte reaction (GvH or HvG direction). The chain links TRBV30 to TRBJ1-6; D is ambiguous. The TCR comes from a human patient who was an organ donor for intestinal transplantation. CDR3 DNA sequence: TGTGCCTGGAGTTCCTTGGCTTCACCCCTCCACTTT. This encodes CAWSSLASPLHF.